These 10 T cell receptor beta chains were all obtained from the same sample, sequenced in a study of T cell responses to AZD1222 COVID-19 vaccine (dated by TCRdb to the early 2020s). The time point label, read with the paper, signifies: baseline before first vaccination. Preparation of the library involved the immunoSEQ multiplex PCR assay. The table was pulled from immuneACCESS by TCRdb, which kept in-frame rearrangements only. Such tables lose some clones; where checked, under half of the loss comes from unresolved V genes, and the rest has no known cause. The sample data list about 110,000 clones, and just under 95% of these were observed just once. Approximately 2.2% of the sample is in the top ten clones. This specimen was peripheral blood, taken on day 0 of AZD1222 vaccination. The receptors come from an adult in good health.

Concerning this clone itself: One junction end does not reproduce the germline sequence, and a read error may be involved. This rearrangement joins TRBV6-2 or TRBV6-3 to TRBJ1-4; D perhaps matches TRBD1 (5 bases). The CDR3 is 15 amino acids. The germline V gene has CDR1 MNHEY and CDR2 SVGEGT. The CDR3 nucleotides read TGTGCCAGCAGCCATCCTGGGGCAACGAATGAAAAACTGTTTTTT. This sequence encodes CASSHPGATNEKLFF.

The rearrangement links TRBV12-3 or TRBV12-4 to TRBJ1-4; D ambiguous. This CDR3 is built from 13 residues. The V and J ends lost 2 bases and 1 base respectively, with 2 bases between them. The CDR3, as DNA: TGTGCCAGCAGTTTAAAAACTAATGAAAAACTGTTTTTT. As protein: CASSLKTNEKLFF.

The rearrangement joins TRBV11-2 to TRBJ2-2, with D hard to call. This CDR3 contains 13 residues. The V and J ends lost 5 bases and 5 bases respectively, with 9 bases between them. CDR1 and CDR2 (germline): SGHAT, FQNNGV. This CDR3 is CASSPERTGELFF. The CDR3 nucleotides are TGTGCCAGCAGCCCGGAGAGGACCGGGGAGCTGTTTTTT.

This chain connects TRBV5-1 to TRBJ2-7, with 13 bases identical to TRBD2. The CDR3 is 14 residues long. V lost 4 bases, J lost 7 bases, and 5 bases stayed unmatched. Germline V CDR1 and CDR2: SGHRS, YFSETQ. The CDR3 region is CASSPGLAGIEQYF. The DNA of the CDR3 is TGCGCCAGCAGCCCGGGACTAGCGGGAATAGAGCAGTACTTC.

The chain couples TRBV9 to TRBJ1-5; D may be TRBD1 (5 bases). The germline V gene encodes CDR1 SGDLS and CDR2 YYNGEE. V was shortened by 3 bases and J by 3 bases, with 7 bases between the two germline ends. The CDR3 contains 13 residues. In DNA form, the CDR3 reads TGTGCCAGCAGCGGGGACCTCAATCAGCCCCAGCATTTT. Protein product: CASSGDLNQPQHF.

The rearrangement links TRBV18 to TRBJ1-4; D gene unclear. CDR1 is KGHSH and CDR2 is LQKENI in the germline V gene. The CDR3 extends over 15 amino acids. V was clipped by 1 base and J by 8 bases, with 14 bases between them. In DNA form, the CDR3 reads TGTGCCAGCTCACCACAGGGAAACCTAAACGAAAAACTGTTTTTT. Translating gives CASSPQGNLNEKLFF.

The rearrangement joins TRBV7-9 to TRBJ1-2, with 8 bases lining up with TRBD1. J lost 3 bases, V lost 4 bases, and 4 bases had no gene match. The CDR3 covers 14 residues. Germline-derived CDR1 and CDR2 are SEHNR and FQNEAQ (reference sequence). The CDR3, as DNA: TGTGCCAGCAGCTCCCGACAGGGGCACTATGGCTACACCTTC. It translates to CASSSRQGHYGYTF. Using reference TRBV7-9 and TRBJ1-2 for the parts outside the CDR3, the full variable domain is DTGVSQNPRHKITKRGQNVTFRCDPISEHNRLYWYRQTLGQGPEFLTYFQNEAQLEKSRLLSDRFSAERPKGSFSTLEIQRTEQGDSAMYLCASSSRQGHYGYTFGSGTRLTVV.

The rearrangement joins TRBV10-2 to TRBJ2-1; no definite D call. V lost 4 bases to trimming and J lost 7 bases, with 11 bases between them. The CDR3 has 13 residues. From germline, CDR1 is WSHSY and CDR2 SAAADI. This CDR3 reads CASSVILGNEQFF. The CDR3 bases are TGCGCCAGCAGTGTAATCTTGGGGAATGAGCAGTTCTTC.

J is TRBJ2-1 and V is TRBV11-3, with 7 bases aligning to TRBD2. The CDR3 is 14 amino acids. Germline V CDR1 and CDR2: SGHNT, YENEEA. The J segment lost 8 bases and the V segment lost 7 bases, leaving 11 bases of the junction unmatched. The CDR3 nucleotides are TGTGCCAGCATCCGGGGGGACCCTGGGGATGAGCAGTTCTTC. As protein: CASIRGDPGDEQFF.

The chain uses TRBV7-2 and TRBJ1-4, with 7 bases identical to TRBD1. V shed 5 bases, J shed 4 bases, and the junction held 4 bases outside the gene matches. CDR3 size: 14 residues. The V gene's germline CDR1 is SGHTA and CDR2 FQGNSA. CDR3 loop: CASSPDRYNEKLFF. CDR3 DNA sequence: TGTGCCAGCAGCCCGGACAGGTATAATGAAAAACTGTTTTTT.